This is a list of T cell receptor beta chains from one sample in a study of blood T cell repertoires in COVID-19. TCRdb's copy holds only in-frame clones and misses some; the assay was immunoSEQ multiplex PCR. This table holds fewer than 350,000 clones, approximately 90% found once. The sequencing sample was made of peripheral blood. The receptor source for this set is a woman younger than 45 with COVID-19, enrolled during active disease. Each CDR3 is given with its conserved first and last residue. The D gene is left open where the match is weak. Rows may omit the clone size; those that give it use once, few, many or a size class.

cdr3_aa cdr3_nt j_call v_call clone_size d_call cdr3_length
CAWGQAGNQPQHF TGTGCCTGGGGACAGGCCGGCAATCAGCCCCAGCATTTT TRBJ1-5 TRBV30 - TRBD1 13
CAWSVLPENTEAFF TGTGCCTGGAGTGTACTACCGGAGAACACTGAAGCTTTCTTT TRBJ1-1 TRBV30 - - 14
CAITSGSVETQYF TGTGCCATTACTAGCGGTTCTGTAGAGACCCAGTACTTC TRBJ2-5 TRBV2 - TRBD2 13
CASSLTGGLTEAFF TGTGCCAGCAGTCTGACAGGGGGCCTCACTGAAGCTTTCTTT TRBJ1-1 TRBV2 once TRBD1 14
CASSARTGMNTEAFF TGTGCCAGCAGTGCCCGGACAGGGATGAACACTGAAGCTTTCTTT TRBJ1-1 TRBV9 once TRBD1 15
CASPPGVTDTEAFF TGCGCCAGTCCACCAGGGGTGACGGACACTGAAGCTTTCTTT TRBJ1-1 TRBV5-1 - - 14
CASSIEGARVYSNQPQHF TGTGCCAGTAGTATTGAGGGGGCGAGGGTATATAGCAATCAGCCCCAGCATTTT TRBJ1-5 TRBV19 - TRBD1 18
CAIRTGLSVYGYTF TGTGCCATCAGAACCGGGTTGTCGGTCTATGGCTACACCTTC TRBJ1-2 TRBV10-3 - - 14
CASRIQDTGELFF TGTGCCAGCAGGATCCAGGACACCGGGGAGCTGTTTTTT TRBJ2-2 TRBV7-2 - - 13
CASGGQGSEKLFF TGTGCCAGCGGGGGACAGGGGAGCGAAAAACTGTTTTTT TRBJ1-4 TRBV2 - TRBD1 13